The clone carrying this TCR beta chain was observed a few times. Its cognate antigen is unknown. The record originates from a study of identical twins. The CDR3 is 13 residues long. Between the trimmed V and J ends, which lost 2 bases and 8 bases, there was a span of 12 bases. Study results and limitations: Compared with models, monozygotic twins showed more out-of-frame TCR alpha sharing.

Template switching added a universal primer site, and cDNA bore unique molecular identifiers. TCRdb ran MiXCR on the 5' RACE reads and lists one entry per CDR3 protein. Here the sample spans 1.5 million to 2 million distinct CDR3 sequences, less than 35% being singletons. Healthy Caucasian individuals made up all the donors. Sequencing was carried out using cord blood. The TCR was taken from a newborn girl in good health. V usage is TRBV12-3 or TRBV12-4 and J usage is TRBJ2-5, with D possibly matching TRBD1 (5 bases). The CDR3 spells CASSLPTDGTQYF. CDR3 nucleotides: TGTGCCAGCAGTTTACCGACAGACGGAACCCAGTACTTC.